These T cell receptor beta chains were read from a single sample in a study of T cells after yellow fever vaccination. TCRdb called the 5' RACE reads again in MiXCR, with one record for every CDR3 protein. This table has hundreds of thousands of distinct CDR3 sequences, roughly 12% appearing once. The sequencing here drew on PBMCs, taken on the day of the yellow fever booster vaccination. These receptors were obtained from a man aged 25 to 45 who received the YFV17D yellow fever vaccine. The CDR3 runs from the conserved cysteine through the conserved F or W. Fields, in order: clone size, V gene, J gene, CDR3 protein. Size values are once, few and many counts, or a class for expanded clones, and some rows have none.

clone_size: few; v_call: TRBV15; j_call: TRBJ2-2; cdr3_aa: CATTRGPGLLTGELFF
clone_size: few; v_call: TRBV5-1; j_call: TRBJ2-5; cdr3_aa: CASSLRATGTSGRRVQETQYF
clone_size: NA; v_call: TRBV20-1; j_call: TRBJ2-1; cdr3_aa: CSAPRGVLGFSEQFF
clone_size: few; v_call: TRBV18; j_call: TRBJ2-2; cdr3_aa: CASSPPGGLDTGELFF
clone_size: NA; v_call: TRBV21-1; j_call: TRBJ2-5; cdr3_aa: CASSKAGDGGEETQYF
clone_size: NA; v_call: TRBV10-3; j_call: TRBJ2-7; cdr3_aa: CAISGGFGFGRAEQYF
clone_size: few; v_call: TRBV18; j_call: TRBJ2-3; cdr3_aa: CASSPRSNDDTQYF
clone_size: NA; v_call: TRBV5-1; j_call: TRBJ2-3; cdr3_aa: CASSRDSGSTDTQYF
clone_size: NA; v_call: TRBV29-1; j_call: TRBJ2-3; cdr3_aa: CSSDDVSADTQYF
clone_size: many; v_call: TRBV5-1; j_call: TRBJ2-7; cdr3_aa: CASSLAGPGSSYEQYF
clone_size: NA; v_call: TRBV6-2/TRBV6-3; j_call: TRBJ1-1; cdr3_aa: CASRNTPGRASDTEAFF
clone_size: NA; v_call: TRBV6-4; j_call: TRBJ2-2; cdr3_aa: CASSDVASGDTGELFF
clone_size: few; v_call: TRBV28; j_call: TRBJ2-7; cdr3_aa: CASSSLQGYEQYF
clone_size: NA; v_call: TRBV19; j_call: TRBJ2-3; cdr3_aa: CASSMGGAITDTQYF
clone_size: few; v_call: TRBV20-1; j_call: TRBJ2-1; cdr3_aa: CSASSGQREISYNEQFF
clone_size: few; v_call: TRBV6-5; j_call: TRBJ2-3; cdr3_aa: CASSTGSLAADTQYF
clone_size: NA; v_call: TRBV29-1; j_call: TRBJ2-1; cdr3_aa: CSVVDPYNEQFF
clone_size: few; v_call: TRBV28; j_call: TRBJ2-4; cdr3_aa: CASSLSDRAKNIQYF
clone_size: NA; v_call: TRBV7-8; j_call: TRBJ2-2; cdr3_aa: CASSLGAAGELFF
clone_size: NA; v_call: TRBV7-3; j_call: TRBJ2-1; cdr3_aa: CASSLTAGYYNEQFF
clone_size: NA; v_call: TRBV5-1; j_call: TRBJ1-4; cdr3_aa: CASSLSPTGTSEKLFF
clone_size: few; v_call: TRBV12-3/TRBV12-4; j_call: TRBJ2-7; cdr3_aa: CASTTRGTANSEQYF
clone_size: few; v_call: TRBV29-1; j_call: TRBJ2-1; cdr3_aa: CSVSRSGEQFF
clone_size: NA; v_call: TRBV7-2; j_call: TRBJ1-2; cdr3_aa: CASSLRWEGYGYTF
clone_size: few; v_call: TRBV20-1; j_call: TRBJ2-5; cdr3_aa: CSASISKETQYF
clone_size: few; v_call: TRBV7-6; j_call: TRBJ1-6; cdr3_aa: CASSLDFKNSPLHF
clone_size: NA; v_call: TRBV20-1; j_call: TRBJ2-5; cdr3_aa: CSASRARETQYF
clone_size: NA; v_call: TRBV12-3/TRBV12-4; j_call: TRBJ1-4; cdr3_aa: CASSPGDRGRATNEKLFF
clone_size: NA; v_call: TRBV12-5; j_call: TRBJ1-1; cdr3_aa: CASGRTSEAFF
clone_size: NA; v_call: TRBV12-3/TRBV12-4; j_call: TRBJ1-5; cdr3_aa: CAFCFFTGSFYSNQPQHF
clone_size: few; v_call: TRBV20-1; j_call: TRBJ2-7; cdr3_aa: CSASGNGGREGGSEQYF
clone_size: many; v_call: TRBV7-3; j_call: TRBJ2-1; cdr3_aa: CASSRPGQGRNEQFF
clone_size: NA; v_call: TRBV12-3/TRBV12-4; j_call: TRBJ2-7; cdr3_aa: CASSRTLYEQYF
clone_size: NA; v_call: TRBV6-5; j_call: TRBJ2-7; cdr3_aa: CASSSTVVSYEQYF
clone_size: NA; v_call: TRBV20-1; j_call: TRBJ1-1; cdr3_aa: CSAGQGASNTEAFF
clone_size: few; v_call: TRBV3-1; j_call: TRBJ1-1; cdr3_aa: CASSQERVLGTEAFF
clone_size: few; v_call: TRBV20-1; j_call: TRBJ2-7; cdr3_aa: CSAGQGWGHEQYF
clone_size: NA; v_call: TRBV18; j_call: TRBJ2-5; cdr3_aa: CASSPIAWGETQYF
clone_size: NA; v_call: TRBV4-3; j_call: TRBJ1-5; cdr3_aa: CASSQEPRGLQHF
clone_size: NA; v_call: TRBV6-1; j_call: TRBJ2-3; cdr3_aa: CASRPTSGTGEEDTQYF
clone_size: many; v_call: TRBV20-1; j_call: TRBJ1-1; cdr3_aa: CSARTGMMNTEAFF
clone_size: few; v_call: TRBV5-5; j_call: TRBJ2-7; cdr3_aa: CASNNRETYEQYF
clone_size: few; v_call: TRBV7-9; j_call: TRBJ2-3; cdr3_aa: CASSWGQGPDTQYF
clone_size: few; v_call: TRBV30; j_call: TRBJ2-2; cdr3_aa: CAFGLGIGELFF
clone_size: few; v_call: TRBV5-1; j_call: TRBJ2-3; cdr3_aa: CASSIDRGQDTQYF
clone_size: NA; v_call: TRBV6-2/TRBV6-3; j_call: TRBJ2-2; cdr3_aa: CASSYRYSTRGELFF
clone_size: few; v_call: TRBV6-1; j_call: TRBJ2-5; cdr3_aa: CASRRAGIETQYF
clone_size: once; v_call: TRBV27; j_call: TRBJ1-1; cdr3_aa: CASSLFQDRGLAFF
clone_size: few; v_call: TRBV7-2; j_call: TRBJ2-7; cdr3_aa: CASSLADTTAYEQYF
clone_size: few; v_call: TRBV20-1; j_call: TRBJ1-1; cdr3_aa: CSALDRNTEAFF
clone_size: NA; v_call: TRBV6-5; j_call: TRBJ1-1; cdr3_aa: CASSYGWTGNTEAFF
clone_size: NA; v_call: TRBV16; j_call: TRBJ2-7; cdr3_aa: CASSQSGGLEGPEQYF